This passage covers 24 T cell receptor beta chains from one sample sequenced in a study of neurological immune-mediated disorders. TCRdb analysed the 5' RACE reads with MiXCR anew, one entry per CDR3 protein. The repertoire holds around 30,000 distinct CDR3 sequences, with approximately 1.5% as singletons. The sample consisted of PBMCs. The receptors originated from a woman in her twenties or thirties with multiple sclerosis.

This clonotype showed up many times. The J gene is TRBJ2-2, the V gene TRBV2; 7 bases fit TRBD1. This CDR3 region has 11 residues. V shed 8 bases, J shed 11 bases, and the junction held 5 bases outside the gene matches. Germline V CDR1 and CDR2: SNHLY, FYNNEI. The CDR3: CASRTGAELFF. The CDR3 DNA reads TGTGCCAGCCGGACAGGAGCTGAGCTGTTTTTT. Based on the CDR3 plus reference TRBV2 and TRBJ2-2, the full variable domain is EPEVTQTPSHQVTQMGQEVILRCVPISNHLYFYWYRQILGQKVEFLVSFYNNEISEKSEIFDDQFSVERPDGSNFTLKIRSTKLEDSAMYFCASRTGAELFFGEGSRLTVL.

This clonotype occurred many times. The genes are TRBV12-3 or TRBV12-4 and TRBJ2-3; the D is unclear. V was cut by 8 bases and J by 5 bases, with 2 bases left in between. The CDR3 consists of 9 residues. The CDR3 nucleotides read TGTGCCAGCGGAGATACGCAGTATTTT. Its translation: CASGDTQYF.

This clonotype was seen many times. This chain links TRBV20-1 with TRBJ2-5; no clear D. Germline CDR1 DFQATT, CDR2 SNEGSKA (reference sequence). This CDR3 spans 13 amino acids. The V gene lost 3 bases and the J gene lost 2 bases, with 10 bases spanning the gap. The CDR3 loop is CSASFLGQETQYF. In nucleotides, the CDR3 is TGCAGTGCTAGTTTTTTGGGACAAGAGACCCAGTACTTC.

Ten or more counts support this clonotype. The chain couples TRBV5-4 to TRBJ2-2; the D gene is possibly TRBD2 (6 bases). Germline CDR1 SGHNT, CDR2 YYREEE (reference sequence). The CDR3 loop spans 17 amino acids. Deletions cut 5 bases from V and 0 bases from J, with 17 bases between. The CDR3 DNA is TGTGCCAGCAGTTCCGCCCGGGACTCACCGAACACCGGGGAGCTGTTTTTT. Its protein product is CASSSARDSPNTGELFF.

Ten or more counts support this clonotype. This chain connects TRBV20-1 to TRBJ1-2, with D unresolved. The CDR3 runs 13 residues. Germline lookup yields CDR1 DFQATT and CDR2 SNEGSKA (reference sequence). The germline V and J ends were trimmed by 1 base and 0 bases, with 6 bases remaining between them. CDR3 in amino acids: CSARAWANYGYTF. For the CDR3, the DNA is TGCAGTGCTAGAGCATGGGCTAACTATGGCTACACCTTC.

This clonotype was counted only a few times. The V gene is TRBV7-9, the J gene TRBJ1-1; D gene uncertain. Trimming cost V 5 bases and J 6 bases, with 22 bases left between them. The CDR3 contains 16 residues. The V gene's germline CDR1 is SEHNR and CDR2 FQNEAQ (reference sequence). CDR3 amino acids: CASSHQDLSGDAEAFF. CDR3 nucleotides: TGTGCCAGCAGCCACCAGGATCTTTCTGGAGACGCTGAAGCTTTCTTT.

This clonotype was counted ten times or more. This chain connects TRBV5-1 to TRBJ2-3; D is unresolved. V was clipped by 0 bases and J by 5 bases, with 10 bases between them. The CDR3 totals 14 residues. Germline V lookup: CDR1 SGHRS, CDR2 YFSETQ. The CDR3 spells CASSLANVGDTQYF. CDR3 DNA: TGCGCCAGCAGCTTGGCCAATGTGGGAGATACGCAGTATTTT.

This clonotype was recorded at least ten times. V is TRBV7-8 and J is TRBJ2-7; TRBD2 is a possible D gene (6 bases). CDR1 and CDR2 from the germline V gene are SGHVS and FQNEAQ. Trimming shortened V by 4 bases and J by 2 bases, and 15 bases separated the two germline ends. CDR3 length: 15 amino acids. The chain's CDR3 is CASSSGELTTYEQYF. CDR3 in DNA: TGTGCCAGCAGCTCGGGGGAACTGACTACCTACGAGCAGTACTTC. Variable domain in full (rest from reference TRBV7-8 and TRBJ2-7): GAGVSQSPRYKVAKRGQDVALRCDPISGHVSLFWYQQALGQGPEFLTYFQNEAQLDKSGLPSDRFFAERPEGSVSTLKIQRTQQEDSAVYLCASSSGELTTYEQYFGPGTRLTVT.

This clonotype was seen many times. The chain employs TRBV10-1 and TRBJ2-2; tentative D call: TRBD2 (7 bases). Trimming shortened V by 6 bases and J by 6 bases, and 14 bases separated the two germline ends. CDR3 length: 14 residues. The germline V gene has CDR1 WNHNN and CDR2 SYGVQD (reference sequence). CDR3 DNA: TGCGCCAGCAGATTAGGGGGGGAAGCCGGGGAGCTGTTTTTT. It translates to CASRLGGEAGELFF.

This clonotype showed up many times. This chain uses TRBV5-5 with TRBJ1-1; no reliable D call. The V end was cut by 3 bases, the J end by 2 bases, with 8 bases between. Germline V CDR1 and CDR2: SGHKS, YYEKEE (reference sequence). The CDR3 consists of 13 residues. CDR3 protein: CASSWEDNTEAFF. The CDR3 coding sequence is TGTGCCAGCAGCTGGGAAGATAACACTGAAGCTTTCTTT.

In its sample, this clonotype is medium-sized. This chain links TRBV6-5 with TRBJ1-2; perhaps TRBD1 as D (5 bases). Trimming stripped 2 bases from V and 0 bases from J, with 7 bases between. Germline-derived CDR1 and CDR2 are MNHEY and SVGAGI. CDR3 length: 14 amino acids. This CDR3 reads CASSYGGSNYGYTF. The CDR3 DNA reads as TGTGCCAGCAGTTACGGGGGATCTAACTATGGCTACACCTTC.

This clonotype has a count of ten or more. The V and J genes are TRBV7-3 and TRBJ2-2, with D perhaps TRBD1 (5 bases). V lost 5 bases and J 7 bases, leaving 14 bases between the germline ends. This CDR3 has 14 residues. The germline V gene has CDR1 SGHTA and CDR2 FQGTGA. This CDR3 is CASSPWQGDGELFF. The CDR3 DNA reads as TGTGCCAGCAGCCCATGGCAAGGGGACGGGGAGCTGTTTTTT.

In this sample, this clonotype turned up many times. The CDR3 sequence: CASSLAPDRGDTEAFF. CDR3 DNA sequence: TGCGCCAGCAGCTTGGCCCCGGATAGAGGGGACACTGAAGCTTTCTTT. V usage is TRBV5-1 and J usage is TRBJ1-1, with a possible D match to TRBD1 (5 bases). Germline V gene sequence: CDR1 SGHRS, CDR2 YFSETQ. V dropped 0 bases and J dropped 3 bases, with 15 bases sitting between them. The CDR3 totals 16 residues.

This clonotype was seen many times. The genes are TRBV7-2 and TRBJ2-7; D unclear. V lost 5 bases and J 6 bases, leaving 14 bases between the germline ends. The length of the CDR3 is 13 residues. The germline V gene encodes CDR1 SGHTA and CDR2 FQGNSA. The CDR3 DNA follows: TGTGCCAGCAGCCACGACTGGGGTGGCGAGCAGTACTTC. Translating it yields CASSHDWGGEQYF. Variable domain in full (rest from reference TRBV7-2 and TRBJ2-7): GAGVSQSPSNKVTEKGKDVELRCDPISGHTALYWYRQSLGQGLEFLIYFQGNSAPDKSGLPSDRFSAERTGGSVSTLTIQRTQQEDSAVYLCASSHDWGGEQYFGPGTRLTVT.

This clonotype was recorded many times. This chain connects TRBV10-3 to TRBJ2-1; D gene ambiguous. This CDR3 region has 16 residues. V shed 0 bases and J shed 1 base, with 10 bases lying between them. Germline CDR1 reads ENHRY; CDR2 reads SYGVKD. CDR3 nucleotides: TGTGCCATCAGTGAGTCGATGGTGGGGTCCTACAATGAGCAGTTCTTC. Protein: CAISESMVGSYNEQFF.

This clonotype was seen many times. The chain recombines TRBV29-1 with TRBJ2-1; possibly TRBD1 for D (5 bases). Germline assignment: CDR1 SQVTM and CDR2 ANQGSEA. V lost 8 bases and J lost 3, with 11 bases in between. This CDR3 has 12 amino acids. The CDR3 loop is CSIRQSYNEQFF. The CDR3 DNA reads as TGCAGCATCAGACAGAGCTACAATGAGCAGTTCTTC.

This clonotype showed up many times. The genes are TRBV7-8 and TRBJ2-1; 7 bases line up with TRBD1. The CDR3 spans 14 residues. The junction had 6 bases not matched to a gene; V was cut back by 4 bases and J by 6 bases. Per the germline V gene, CDR1 is SGHVS and CDR2 is FQNEAQ. CDR3 bases: TGTGCCAGCAGCTCGAGGGGACAGATCAATGAGCAGTTCTTC. It yields the protein CASSSRGQINEQFF.

There are many counts of this clonotype. The chain recombines TRBV5-1 with TRBJ1-1; D uncertain. V dropped 3 bases and J dropped 6 bases, with 15 bases sitting between them. Looked up from germline, CDR1 is SGHRS and CDR2 is YFSETQ. This CDR3 comprises 14 residues. The DNA of the CDR3 is TGCGCCAGCAGCTCCCGAGGTCCGCAGGCTGAAGCTTTCTTT. The encoded protein is CASSSRGPQAEAFF.

This clonotype was detected many times. The chain's CDR3 is CSARGAGGTTGELFF. DNA of the CDR3: TGCAGTGCTAGAGGAGCGGGGGGAACCACCGGGGAGCTGTTTTTT. The gene calls are TRBV20-1 and TRBJ2-2; 9 bases align to TRBD2. The CDR3 is 15 residues long. J was trimmed by 4 bases and V by 1 base; bases with no gene match: 4. Germline CDR1 reads DFQATT; CDR2 reads SNEGSKA (reference sequence).

J is TRBJ1-6 and V is TRBV6-6; D is unclear. The CDR3 covers 18 residues. The germline gives CDR1 MNHNY, CDR2 SVGAGI (reference sequence). V dropped 0 bases and J dropped 0 bases, with 12 bases sitting between them. Written as DNA, the CDR3 is TGTGCCAGCAGTTACTCTTTACCCTCAAGCTCCTATAATTCACCCCTCCACTTT. Residues: CASSYSLPSSSYNSPLHF.

In this sample, this clonotype turned up many times. V is TRBV29-1 and J is TRBJ1-2; TRBD1 matches 8 bases. Germline V lookup: CDR1 SQVTM, CDR2 ANQGSEA. This CDR3 is 15 amino acids long. J gave up 5 bases and V 2 bases, and 10 bases lay outside the gene matches. The DNA for the CDR3 is TGCAGCGTTGAACTCGGGACAGGTGGGGAGTATGGCTACACCTTC. This encodes CSVELGTGGEYGYTF. Full variable domain (remainder filled in from reference TRBV29-1 and TRBJ1-2): SAVISQKPSRDICQRGTSLTIQCQVDSQVTMMFWYRQQPGQSLTLIATANQGSEATYESGFVIDKFPISRPNLTFSTLTVSNMSPEDSSIYLCSVELGTGGEYGYTFGSGTRLTVV.

This clonotype was seen many times. The V call is TRBV7-2, the J call TRBJ2-7; D not certain. The CDR3 runs 14 residues. V was clipped by 5 bases and J by 2 bases, with 13 bases between them. CDR1 is SGHTA, CDR2 FQGNSA, per germline. The CDR3 loop is CASSPPSNAYEQYF. Written as DNA, the CDR3 is TGTGCCAGCAGCCCCCCGTCGAATGCCTACGAGCAGTACTTC.

This clonotype showed up many times. This sequence joins TRBV18 and TRBJ2-7; D remains unclear. The germline V gene encodes CDR1 KGHSH and CDR2 LQKENI. Trimming took 6 bases from V and 0 from J, leaving 12 bases between them. This CDR3 spans 14 amino acids. This chain's CDR3 is CASSLDQTSYEQYF. The CDR3 DNA is TGTGCCAGCTCCCTTGATCAGACCTCCTACGAGCAGTACTTC.

Ten or more counts support this clonotype. V usage is TRBV10-3 and J usage is TRBJ2-5; 8 bases fit TRBD2. The CDR3 spans 13 residues. The germline CDR1 and CDR2 sequences are ENHRY and SYGVKD. Trimming took 5 bases from V and 1 from J; bases not matched to a gene: 0. CDR3 loop: CAISSGGQETQYF. CDR3 nucleotides: TGTGCCATCAGTAGCGGGGGCCAAGAGACCCAGTACTTC.